The rows below give T cell receptor beta chains drawn from one sample of a study of beta chain features in type 1 diabetes. TCRdb's table, derived via immunoSEQ multiplex PCR, lists solely in-frame clones and lacks some. The sample includes 500,000 to 650,000 clones, 9.5% to 15% seen only once; the top ten take more than 0.095%. Sample: naive CD4+ T cells from blood. These receptors all stem from a man aged 30-40 years with type 1 diabetes. CDR3s include the opening cysteine and the closing phenylalanine or tryptophan. The D gene is left open where the match is weak. Expanded clones get a size class; other rows say once, few or many, or leave the size out.

- TRBJ2-2 - TRBV7-2 TGTGCCAGCAGCCGAGCAGGACAGAACACCGGGGAGCTGTTTTTT CASSRAGQNTGELFF
TRBD1 TRBJ1-2 few TRBV4-3 TGCGCCAGCAGCCAAGACTGGACAGGGGGATCGGATGGCTACACCTTC CASSQDWTGGSDGYTF
TRBD2 TRBJ2-5 few TRBV2 TGTGCCAGCAGTCGAGGGGCGGGGGGCAAGCCCTATCAAGAGACCCAGTACTTC CASSRGAGGKPYQETQYF
- TRBJ1-2 few TRBV23-1 TGCGCCAGCAACCAGGGGAACGATGGCTACACCTTC CASNQGNDGYTF
- TRBJ2-5 - TRBV6-1 TGTGCCAGCAGTGAAGGGGCAAGACAAGAGACCCAGTACTTC CASSEGARQETQYF
TRBD1 TRBJ1-2 few TRBV27 TGTGCCAGCAGTCCCGCGGGACAGGGGACTTATGGCTACACCTTC CASSPAGQGTYGYTF
- TRBJ2-5 once TRBV13 TGTGCCAGCAGCAGAGGACGGTTAGAGACCCAGTACTTC CASSRGRLETQYF
- TRBJ2-2 few TRBV9 TGTGCCAGCAGCGTCTCCGACACTTACACCGGGGAGCTGTTTTTT CASSVSDTYTGELFF
TRBD1 TRBJ1-5 few TRBV9 TGTGCCAGCACCAGGGGGACAGGTCTGGGGCAGCCCCAGCATTTT CASTRGTGLGQPQHF
TRBD1 TRBJ1-4 - TRBV6-6 TGTGCCAGCAGACCTCCGGGACAGGGAATTGAAAAACTGTTTTTT CASRPPGQGIEKLFF
- TRBJ2-1 few TRBV13 TGTGCCAGCAGCAGGGGGACTGAGAATGAGCAGTTCTTC CASSRGTENEQFF
- TRBJ1-1 few TRBV7-2 TGTGCCAGCAGCCTTACCGAAATCAACACTGAAGCTTTCTTT CASSLTEINTEAFF
- TRBJ1-1 few TRBV6-5 TGTGCCAGCAGTTATAGGGTGAACACTGAAGCTTTCTTT CASSYRVNTEAFF
- TRBJ2-2 few TRBV10-3 TGTGCCATCAGAGAGTTTAGGGGGGCAGCCGGGGAGCTGTTTTTT CAIREFRGAAGELFF
- TRBJ2-4 - TRBV14 TGTGCCAGCATGGGGTCATCGGCTCTAGCCAAAAACATTCAGTACTTC CASMGSSALAKNIQYF
- TRBJ2-7 few TRBV25-1 TGTGCCAGCAGTGAAGACACCTACGAGCAGTACTTC CASSEDTYEQYF
- TRBJ2-3 few TRBV6-5 TGTGCCAGCAGTTATTCCGGGACTCTCACAGATACGCAGTATTTT CASSYSGTLTDTQYF
- TRBJ1-1 - TRBV18 TGTGCCAGCTCACCACTTGTGGGATCGAACACTGAAGCTTTCTTT CASSPLVGSNTEAFF
- TRBJ2-6 few TRBV5-6 TGTGCCAGCAGCTTGGTGCGACAGAACCGACCCGGGGCCAACGTCCTGACTTTC CASSLVRQNRPGANVLTF
TRBD2 TRBJ2-3 few TRBV30 TGTGCCTGGAGTGTAGCGGGGGGAACAGATACGCAGTATTTT CAWSVAGGTDTQYF
- TRBJ1-4 - TRBV14 TGTGCCAGCAGCCAAGTAGACCGGGCCCGCGAAAAACTGTTTTTT CASSQVDRAREKLFF
- TRBJ1-5 few TRBV15 TGTGCCACCAGCAGAGTAGGAAAAGCTTATCAGCCCCAGCATTTT CATSRVGKAYQPQHF
- TRBJ2-1 - TRBV2 TGTGCCAGCACCGGCCACAATGAGCAGTTCTTC CASTGHNEQFF
- TRBJ2-3 few TRBV7-2 TGTGCCAGCAGCTTTACCGACACAGATACGCAGTATTTT CASSFTDTDTQYF
- TRBJ2-3 - TRBV27 TGTGCCAGCAGTTTGCGTGGTCCCCCCACAGATACGCAGTATTTT CASSLRGPPTDTQYF
TRBD1 TRBJ1-2 few TRBV5-4 TGTGCCAGCAGCCAGGACAGGGAGAACTATGGCTACACCTTC CASSQDRENYGYTF
TRBD1 TRBJ2-5 - TRBV7-9 TGTGCCAGCAGCCCCGAAGGTGGTCAGGGGGCCCAGTACTTC CASSPEGGQGAQYF
- TRBJ2-1 few TRBV15 TGTGCCACCAGCAGCACCTTTGTATCCTACAATGAGCAGTTCTTC CATSSTFVSYNEQFF
TRBD1 TRBJ2-1 few TRBV5-4 TGTGCCAGCAGCTTGAGGTCGGTCAGGGGGAATGAGCAGTTCTTC CASSLRSVRGNEQFF
- TRBJ2-2 few TRBV6-5 TGTGCCAGCAGTTACATCGGGGAGCTGTTTTTT CASSYIGELFF
- TRBJ2-1 - TRBV7-9 TGTGCCAGCAGCCAGCAGGGGAGCTCCTACAATGAGCAGTTCTTC CASSQQGSSYNEQFF
TRBD1 TRBJ2-7 few TRBV19 TGTGCCAGTAGTGGGCAGACAGGGAACGAGCAGTACTTC CASSGQTGNEQYF
- TRBJ1-2 - TRBV28 TGTGCCAGCAGCCCCGGAGGGATGGGCTACACCTTC CASSPGGMGYTF
- TRBJ1-6 few TRBV5-4 TGTGCCAGCAGCTGGGACCTTGTGGATTCACCCCTCCACTTT CASSWDLVDSPLHF
TRBD1 TRBJ1-1 few TRBV29-1 TGCAGCGTTTTGGGACAGGCGAACACTGAAGCTTTCTTT CSVLGQANTEAFF
TRBD1 TRBJ1-3 - TRBV11-2 TGTGCCAGCAGCATGAACAGGGGGGTCTCTGGAAACACCATATATTTT CASSMNRGVSGNTIYF
- TRBJ1-2 once TRBV5-1 TGCGCCAGCAGCTTGGACGGATACCAGCCTAACTATGGCTACACCTTC CASSLDGYQPNYGYTF
- TRBJ2-2 - TRBV6-6 TGTGCCATCCGGGGAGCAACCGGGGAGCTGTTTTTT CAIRGATGELFF
- TRBJ1-1 few TRBV6-5 TGTGCCAGCAGTTACTCCGCTGGCCTGAACACTGAAGCTTTCTTT CASSYSAGLNTEAFF
TRBD1 TRBJ2-2 - TRBV19 TGTGCCAGTAGGCTACAGGGGGCAAGCGGGGAGCTGTTTTTT CASRLQGASGELFF
- TRBJ2-7 few TRBV7-2 TGTGCCAGCAGCTTATTTGTCGGGGGCAACTACGAGCAGTACTTC CASSLFVGGNYEQYF